This paragraph covers one TCR beta chain sequence. This entry belongs to a study of blood T cell repertoires in COVID-19. Study information: The analysed material was cDNA or gDNA that came from T cells, B-cell-depleted T cells, or PBMCs.

As handled by the study authors: Reference gene primer amplification in the assay estimated nucleated cell counts. TCRdb's table, derived via immunoSEQ multiplex PCR, lists solely in-frame clones and lacks some. V, J and clone size reflect that table, while D and trimming were determined from the DNA. The data hold about 200,000 clones, with 90% to 95% observed a single time. Sequenced: peripheral blood. The TCR originated in a man aged 25 to 45 with acute or convalescent COVID-19.

The CDR3, as DNA: TGTGCCAGCAGTTTAACGGGAGTAGTCGAGTTCTTC. Translation: CASSLTGVVEFF. This rearrangement joins TRBV28 to TRBJ2-1; D may be TRBD2 (6 bases). Between the trimmed V and J ends, which lost 2 bases and 14 bases, there was a span of 13 bases. Germline V lookup: CDR1 MDHEN, CDR2 SYDVKM. This CDR3 spans 12 amino acids.